The 15 T cell receptor beta chains listed next were all sequenced from one sample in a study of OX40 agonist ivuxolimab in advanced cancers. The data were produced by immunoSEQ multiplex PCR, yet TCRdb's version contains in-frame clones alone and is incomplete. The table includes over 150,000 clones, approximately 94% detected once. Here the sequenced sample was CD4+ or CD8+ T cells sorted from blood, taken in a trial of the OX40 agonist ivuxolimab. The receptor set was obtained from an adult with an advanced solid tumor such as melanoma, head and neck, liver or kidney cancer.

V is TRBV7-9 and J is TRBJ1-2; D not certain. This CDR3 has 14 residues. Trimming left V 5 bases short and J 3 bases short, with 13 bases between. The germline V gene has CDR1 SEHNR and CDR2 FQNEAQ (reference sequence). The CDR3 loop reads CASSPTVGYYGYTF. The CDR3 bases are TGTGCCAGCAGCCCCACTGTGGGGTACTATGGCTACACCTTC.

V and J are TRBV5-6 and TRBJ1-1; 7 nucleotides align to TRBD1. Germline V gene data show CDR1 as SGHDT and CDR2 as YYEEEE. V was clipped by 0 bases and J by 8 bases; unmatched bases: 7. The length of the CDR3 is 14 residues. For the CDR3, the DNA is TGTGCCAGCAGCTTGGAAGACAGGGCGACCGAAGCTTTCTTT. Its translation: CASSLEDRATEAFF.

The CDR3 DNA sequence: TGTGCCTGCAAGGAACAGCTGAACACTGAAGCTTTCTTT. It is translated as CACKEQLNTEAFF. The V gene is TRBV19, the J gene TRBJ1-1; no reliable D call. CDR1 is LNHDA and CDR2 is SQIVND in the germline V gene (reference sequence). The V gene lost 11 bases and the J gene lost 0 bases, with 13 bases spanning the gap. The CDR3 consists of 13 residues.

The gene calls are TRBV6-5 and TRBJ1-2; 10 bases align to TRBD1. CDR1 is MNHEY and CDR2 is SVGAGI in the germline V gene. V gave up 7 bases and J gave up 7 bases; unmatched junction bases: 9. The length of the CDR3 is 14 residues. The chain's CDR3 is CASTLDRGEGGYTF. The CDR3 coding sequence is TGTGCCAGCACCTTGGACAGGGGGGAAGGTGGCTACACCTTC.

V usage is TRBV6-5 and J usage is TRBJ2-7; D may correspond to TRBD1 or TRBD2 (6 bases each). Trimming removed 6 bases from V and 0 bases from J, with 12 bases in between. The CDR3 runs to 14 residues. The germline gives CDR1 MNHEY, CDR2 SVGAGI. In DNA, the CDR3 is TGTGCCAGCAGGAAGGGGGGATCCTCCTACGAGCAGTACTTC. Its translation: CASRKGGSSYEQYF.

This chain connects TRBV5-1 to TRBJ2-7, with 13 bases matching TRBD2. Germline CDR1 and CDR2: SGHRS and YFSETQ. This CDR3 is built from 15 residues. After removal of 5 bases from V and 3 bases from J, the junction contained 5 bases not matched to a gene. CDR3 protein: CASRYGTSGIYEQYF. CDR3 bases: TGCGCCAGCAGATATGGGACTAGCGGGATCTACGAGCAGTACTTC.

The V gene is TRBV27, the J gene TRBJ1-2; D gene uncertain. The CDR3 has 12 amino acids. Trimming stripped 0 bases from V and 8 bases from J, with 7 bases between. The germline CDR1 and CDR2 sequences are MNHEY and SMNVEV (reference sequence). The CDR3 loop reads CASSLSGRGYTF. DNA for the CDR3: TGTGCCAGCAGTTTATCCGGCCGGGGCTACACCTTC.

The chain joins TRBV5-1 to TRBJ2-1; D perhaps matches TRBD2 (5 bases). Germline V CDR1 and CDR2: SGHRS, YFSETQ. The CDR3 extends over 17 amino acids. The V end lost 3 bases, the J end lost 1 base, and 17 bases lay between the germline ends. CDR3 sequence reads: CASSSVGVRGSYNEQFF. CDR3 sequence (DNA): TGCGCCAGCAGCTCCGTCGGGGTAAGAGGTTCCTACAATGAGCAGTTCTTC.

The chain couples TRBV2 to TRBJ1-2; weak D call: TRBD1 (5 bases). The CDR3 extends over 13 amino acids. The V gene lost 3 bases and the J gene lost 3 bases, with 8 bases spanning the gap. CDR1 SNHLY and CDR2 FYNNEI come from the germline V gene. The CDR3 DNA is TGTGCCAGCAGTGAGGGGGAACACTATGGCTACACCTTC. Protein: CASSEGEHYGYTF.

The chain carries TRBV27 and TRBJ1-2; D remains unclear. The germline CDR1 and CDR2 sequences are MNHEY and SMNVEV (reference sequence). The CDR3 is made up of 12 amino acids. V lost 5 bases and J 4 bases, leaving 8 bases between the germline ends. CDR3 coding DNA: TGTGCCAGCAGTCCAGGCTTCTATGGCTACACCTTC. Translating gives CASSPGFYGYTF.

The V and J genes are TRBV4-1 and TRBJ2-7; D not resolved. The CDR3 consists of 14 residues. V lost 0 bases and J 4 bases, leaving 10 bases between the germline ends. Germline V CDR1 and CDR2: MGHRA, YSYEKL. The DNA of the CDR3 is TGCGCCAGCAGCCAAGATCGCCGGCCTTACGAGCAGTACTTC. Amino acid sequence: CASSQDRRPYEQYF.

The CDR3: CAWGTGAGQWGYTF. CDR3 DNA: TGTGCCTGGGGGACCGGGGCGGGGCAGTGGGGCTACACCTTC. This chain joins TRBV30 and TRBJ1-2; D is perhaps TRBD1 (5 bases). V was shortened by 5 bases and J by 8 bases, with 21 bases between the two germline ends. CDR1 GTSNPN and CDR2 SVGIG come from the germline V gene (reference sequence). There are 14 residues in the CDR3.

The CDR3 DNA reads as TGTGCCAGCAGCTTATATGCAGGGTTGGGAGGGGAGCAGTACTTC. It translates to CASSLYAGLGGEQYF. The chain has TRBV7-8 and TRBJ2-5, with 7 bases lining up with TRBD2. The CDR3 has 15 residues. The trim removed 2 bases at V and 11 bases at J, leaving 14 bases unmatched. The germline CDR1 and CDR2 sequences are SGHVS and FQNEAQ.

The chain couples TRBV6-5 to TRBJ1-6; 7 bases are a match to TRBD1. From germline, CDR1 is MNHEY and CDR2 SVGAGI. Losses at the gene ends were 5 bases for V and 7 bases for J; bases not matched to a gene: 8. This CDR3 has 15 amino acids. DNA for the CDR3: TGTGCCAGCAGTCACCGGGACAGTTTAAATTCACCCCTCCACTTT. This codes for CASSHRDSLNSPLHF.

V is TRBV10-3 and J is TRBJ2-2; D is unresolved. The CDR3 spans 15 residues. Germline values: CDR1 ENHRY, CDR2 SYGVKD. V was clipped by 3 bases and J by 1 base, with 9 bases between them. DNA of the CDR3: TGTGCCATCAGTGATGGGCAGATGAACACCGGGGAGCTGTTTTTT. Translating gives CAISDGQMNTGELFF.